Sequencing of this T cell receptor beta chain was carried out in a study of blood T cell repertoires in COVID-19. TCRdb keeps only in-frame clones here, not all; method: immunoSEQ multiplex PCR. The repertoire holds about 190,000 clones, with approximately 84% as singletons. V shed 2 bases and J shed 7 bases, with 15 bases lying between them. Germline-derived CDR1 and CDR2 are SGHTA and FQGTGA. The CDR3 is 15 amino acids. V and J are TRBV7-3 and TRBJ2-1; D is possibly TRBD1 (6 bases). The source of this sequence is a woman under 40 who had recovered from COVID-19. Sequenced: PBMCs or T cells enriched from blood (not recorded which). CDR3 in DNA: TGTGCCAGCAGCTTAGGGGGCCCCTCTAGGAATGAGCAGTTCTTC. It translates to CASSLGGPSRNEQFF.